The rows below give T cell receptor beta chains drawn from one sample of a study of blood T cell repertoires in COVID-19. Generated by immunoSEQ multiplex PCR, the TCRdb table keeps only in-frame clones and is missing some. The sample lists tens of thousands of clones; 87% were seen once. The sample comprised peripheral blood. Source of these receptors: a woman older than 75 with COVID-19, enrolled during active disease. Each CDR3 is given with its conserved first and last residue.

>TRBJ1-2|TRBV30
CAWGGQGIYGYTF
>TRBJ1-2|TRBV2
CASSEAGFGYTF
>TRBJ1-2|TRBV15
CATSRGSTGEGYTF
>TRBJ1-3|TRBV6-5
CASSYSVGSAGNTIYF
>TRBJ2-7|TRBV7-3
CASSLTGGQPYEQYF
>TRBJ2-1|TRBV5-1
CASSVMPSGGNEQFF
>TRBJ1-2|TRBV25-1
CASSDRLLNYGYTF
>TRBJ2-7|TRBV9
CASSEGPSGGARSYEQYF
>TRBJ2-3|TRBV5-1
CASSSGGLTDTQYF
>TRBJ2-2|TRBV5-1
CASSPSGGPGTGELFF
>TRBJ1-1|TRBV15
CATSRDKGTSLHGAFF
>TRBJ1-5|TRBV5-1
CASSPGQLSNQPQHF
>TRBJ2-5|TRBV7-9
CASSLWGPGQETQYF
>TRBJ2-7|TRBV18
CASSPDRGGQYF
>TRBJ1-6|TRBV7-8
CASSPRDSNSPLHF
>TRBJ1-2|TRBV19
CASSKDRINYGYTF
>TRBJ2-1|TRBV11-2
CASTLPSIRKLNEQFF
>TRBJ2-3|TRBV27
CASSSWAGVADTQYF
>TRBJ2-7|TRBV6-5
CATTTVLMGGEQYF
>TRBJ2-2|TRBV24-1
CATSDTTGLGELFF
>TRBJ2-6|TRBV5-1
CASSLAAGRDNFSGANVLTF
>TRBJ1-1|TRBV5-1
CASSLGQGNMNTEAFF
>TRBJ2-2|TRBV10-3
CAISERLAGGVGTGELFF
>TRBJ2-7|TRBV27
CASSLFGPGLGNYEQYF
>TRBJ2-4|TRBV19
CASSPTVVAKNIQYF